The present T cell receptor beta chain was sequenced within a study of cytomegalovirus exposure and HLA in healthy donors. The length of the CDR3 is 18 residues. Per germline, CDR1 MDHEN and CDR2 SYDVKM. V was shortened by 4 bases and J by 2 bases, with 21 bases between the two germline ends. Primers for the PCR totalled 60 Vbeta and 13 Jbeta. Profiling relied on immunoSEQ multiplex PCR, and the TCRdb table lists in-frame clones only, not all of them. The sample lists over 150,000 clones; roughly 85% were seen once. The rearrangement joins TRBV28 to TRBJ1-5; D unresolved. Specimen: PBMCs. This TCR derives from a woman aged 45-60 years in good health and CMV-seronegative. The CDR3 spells CASSSPTALAGRNQPQHF. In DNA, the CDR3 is TGTGCCAGCAGTTCACCAACCGCTCTCGCGGGTCGCAATCAGCCCCAGCATTTT.